A single sample gave rise to the 10 T cell receptor beta chains below, sequenced in a study of blood T cell repertoires in COVID-19. Clones were sequenced by immunoSEQ multiplex PCR, and TCRdb holds only the in-frame ones, with some missing. The sample lists around 150,000 clones, roughly 90% seen once, with roughly 2.8% in the top ten. The sequenced sample was peripheral blood. All receptors derive from a man aged 60 to 75 with acute or convalescent COVID-19.

The CDR3 sequence: CASGGFTDTQYF. The CDR3 DNA reads TGTGCCAGCGGGGGGTTCACAGATACGCAGTATTTT. The chain couples TRBV6-5 to TRBJ2-3; D is perhaps TRBD2 (6 bases). The V end was cut by 8 bases, the J end by 2 bases, with 8 bases between. Germline lookup yields CDR1 MNHEY and CDR2 SVGAGI. CDR3 length: 12 residues.

The gene calls are TRBV7-2 and TRBJ2-7; 10 nucleotides agree with TRBD2. Trimming at V came to 4 bases and at J to 2 bases, leaving 17 bases not matched to a gene. Germline V lookup: CDR1 SGHTA, CDR2 FQGNSA. The CDR3 sequence is 19 residues long. CDR3 sequence reads: CASSYPASSGLAVTYEQYF. The CDR3, as DNA: TGTGCCAGCAGCTACCCCGCATCATCCGGACTAGCGGTAACCTACGAGCAGTACTTC.

This chain connects TRBV5-1 to TRBJ2-3, with D perhaps TRBD2 (6 bases). V shed 4 bases and J shed 0 bases, with 15 bases lying between them. The germline V gene has CDR1 SGHRS and CDR2 YFSETQ. The CDR3 runs 16 residues. The CDR3 nucleotides read TGCGCCAGCAGCCCGGGACTGCTGACTAGCACAGATACGCAGTATTTT. Its protein is CASSPGLLTSTDTQYF.

This clone qualifies as medium-sized. This chain joins TRBV27 and TRBJ1-1; 7 nucleotides match TRBD1. With 9 bases clipped from V and 1 base from J, the junction kept 5 bases outside the gene matches. This CDR3 has 13 residues. Germline lookup yields CDR1 MNHEY and CDR2 SMNVEV (reference sequence). The CDR3 bases are TGTGCCAGTACCGACAGGGCGAACACTGAAGCTTTCTTT. Amino acids: CASTDRANTEAFF.

This chain links TRBV19 with TRBJ1-2; 10 bases are a match to TRBD1. The V gene's germline CDR1 is LNHDA and CDR2 SQIVND (reference sequence). V lost 5 bases and J lost 3; bases outside the gene matches: 12. The CDR3 totals 17 residues. DNA of the CDR3: TGTGCCAGTAGTGATCCGGGACAGGGGACTAACTACTATGGCTACACCTTC. Translating it yields CASSDPGQGTNYYGYTF.

The V gene is TRBV6-6, the J gene TRBJ1-5; D is possibly TRBD1 (6 bases). V dropped 11 bases and J dropped 7 bases, with 21 bases sitting between them. The CDR3 contains 14 residues. Per germline, CDR1 MNHNY and CDR2 SVGAGI (reference sequence). The CDR3 here is CAVTGQGNDQPQHF. The CDR3 nucleotides read TGTGCCGTAACCGGGCAGGGGAACGACCAGCCCCAGCATTTT.

The chain carries TRBV29-1 and TRBJ1-5; tentatively, D is TRBD1 (5 bases). The CDR3 spans 12 residues. CDR1 SQVTM and CDR2 ANQGSEA come from the germline V gene. Trimming pared 7 bases from V and 3 bases from J, leaving 10 bases between. CDR3 coding DNA: TGCAGCGCTGCAGGGCACAATCAGCCCCAGCATTTT. Protein: CSAAGHNQPQHF.

The J gene is TRBJ1-3, the V gene TRBV20-1; D ambiguous. Germline CDR1 is DFQATT and CDR2 is SNEGSKA (reference sequence). The CDR3 totals 15 residues. V gave up 3 bases and J gave up 0 bases, with 12 bases separating them. This CDR3 reads CSASGRGGSGNTIYF. CDR3 sequence (DNA): TGCAGTGCTAGTGGACGGGGAGGCTCTGGAAACACCATATATTTT.

This chain links TRBV7-8 with TRBJ1-6, with D possibly TRBD1 on 5 matching bases. CDR3 length: 15 residues. The germline V gene has CDR1 SGHVS and CDR2 FQNEAQ. Trimming removed 7 bases at V and 10 bases at J, with 20 bases between. The CDR3 protein is CASTASGGIGSPLHF. CDR3 nucleotide sequence: TGTGCCAGCACCGCCTCGGGGGGAATAGGCTCACCCCTCCACTTT.

The table lists this clone with a count of one. This sequence joins TRBV19 and TRBJ1-6, with D perhaps matching TRBD1 (5 bases). CDR3 length: 14 amino acids. The germline CDR1 and CDR2 sequences are LNHDA and SQIVND (reference sequence). V was cut by 5 bases and J by 9 bases, with 14 bases left in between. The CDR3 reads CASSRRDKGSPLHF. CDR3 DNA sequence: TGTGCCAGTAGTCGCAGGGATAAAGGTTCACCCCTCCACTTT.